This TCR beta chain was recorded in a study of blood T cell repertoires in COVID-19. Study background: From T cells, B-cell-depleted T cells, or PBMCs came the material, which was cDNA or gDNA.

Each participant's cohort was designated according to participant-reported clinical history. Recovered participants had two consecutive negative NP/OP PCR tests, healthcare professional clearance, or symptom resolution. Per the original methods: Reference gene primers were amplified, and this amplification served to estimate nucleated cell counts. The table came from immunoSEQ multiplex PCR; TCRdb's copy has only in-frame clones and leaves some out. V and J calls and clone size are given by that table; D and trimming were obtained from the DNA. The repertoire holds 110,000 to 150,000 clones, with 86% as singletons. Trimming pared 5 bases from V and 0 bases from J, leaving 14 bases between. Germline CDR1 reads SGHVS; CDR2 reads FQNEAQ. The CDR3 loop spans 16 amino acids.

The origin of this receptor is a man aged 50-59 years who had recovered from COVID-19. This chain joins TRBV7-8 and TRBJ1-5, with D unresolved. The sample was PBMCs or T cells enriched from blood (not recorded which). The CDR3 here is CASSIGGLNSNQPQHF. CDR3 coding DNA: TGTGCCAGCAGCATAGGAGGACTAAATAGCAATCAGCCCCAGCATTTT.